A few counts support the clone carrying this T cell receptor beta chain. What it binds is not known. The data stem from a study of response to subunit inactivated influenza vaccine. General study results and limits: Each seasonal influenza vaccination recruits few new T cells, the authors suggested.

TCRdb independently ran MiXCR on the RT-PCR reads; one entry per CDR3 protein. The sample holds about 700,000 distinct CDR3 sequences; less than 15% are singletons and the top ten take 7.5% to 8%. Germline CDR1 SSHAT, CDR2 FNYEAQ (reference sequence). The CDR3 has 15 amino acids. V lost 5 bases and J lost 0, with 11 bases in between. Source: PBMCs from blood, taken around two weeks before vaccination. The sequence was obtained from a middle-aged man who received an inactivated influenza vaccine. The genes are TRBV7-7 and TRBJ1-5; D uncertain. The CDR3 DNA sequence: TGTGCCAGCAGCCCGTCGGGCTATAGCAATCAGCCCCAGCATTTT. Translating it yields CASSPSGYSNQPQHF. The full variable domain, completed using reference TRBV7-7 and TRBJ1-5, is GAGVSQSPRYKVTKRGQDVTLRCDPISSHATLYWYQQALGQGPEFLTYFNYEAQPDKSGLPSDRFSAERPEGSISTLTIQRTEQRDSAMYRCASSPSGYSNQPQHFGDGTRLSIL.